The clone carrying this TCR beta chain was recorded at least ten times. This sample stems from a study of quantifying T cell responses using KT2 cells. Study at large: RNA was reverse transcribed with TCR alpha and beta constant-region primers.

Known numbers of the T cell clone KT2 were added to PBMC. The cDNA 3' end received a ligated oligonucleotide with a UMI. First-round PCR used 4 to 5 cycles and beta primers RC1.1 and RC1.2 covering TRBC1 and TRBC2. TCRdb independently ran MiXCR on the UMI-ligation and nested PCR reads; one entry per CDR3 protein. Here the sample spans over 35,000 distinct CDR3 sequences, about 15% being singletons. CDR3 length: 15 residues. V trimming: 5 bases; J trimming: 0 bases; junction bases outside the gene matches: 5. The rearrangement links TRBV12-3 or TRBV12-4 to TRBJ2-3; 7 bases line up with TRBD1. This receptor was obtained from a human donor. The specimen was PBMCs spiked with cells of the T cell clone KT2. As DNA, the CDR3 is TGTGCCAGCAGTGAACAGGGGCCTAGCACAGATACGCAGTATTTT. It codes for CASSEQGPSTDTQYF.